The 8 T cell receptor beta chains given below trace back to one sample, sequenced in a study of T cell responses to AZD1222 COVID-19 vaccine. Here immunoSEQ multiplex PCR was the method, and the copy in TCRdb shows in-frame clones only, minus some. The table has around 190,000 clones, roughly 94% seen once. This sample comprised peripheral blood, obtained 28 days after the second AZD1222 dose. These TCRs come from an adult who received the AZD1222 COVID-19 vaccine.

The rearrangement uses TRBV4-3 and TRBJ2-2, with 11 nucleotides matching TRBD2. V dropped 2 bases and J dropped 4; count of bases not matched to a gene: 15. Germline V lookup: CDR1 LGHNA, CDR2 YSLEER. The CDR3 has 20 amino acids. CDR3 bases: TGCGCCAGCAGCCAAAACCTAGCCAGCCGACTAGCGGGGAGCACCGGGGAGCTGTTTTTT. The encoded protein is CASSQNLASRLAGSTGELFF.

The rearrangement joins TRBV19 to TRBJ1-4, with 7 bases identical to TRBD1. The germline CDR1 and CDR2 sequences are LNHDA and SQIVND (reference sequence). CDR3 length: 13 amino acids. J was trimmed by 3 bases and V by 9 bases; bases with no gene match: 4. The CDR3, as DNA: TGTGCCAGCAGAGACAGGGCTAATGAAAAACTGTTTTTT. Translated: CASRDRANEKLFF.

The chain joins TRBV9 to TRBJ2-2, with 14 bases lining up with TRBD2. This CDR3 is 19 amino acids long. Germline CDR1 SGDLS, CDR2 YYNGEE. V shed 3 bases, J shed 5 bases, and the junction held 12 bases outside the gene matches. The CDR3: CASSAPGLAGAPLTGELFF. Written as DNA, the CDR3 is TGTGCCAGCAGCGCACCGGGACTAGCGGGGGCGCCGTTAACCGGGGAGCTGTTTTTT.

CDR3 amino acids: CASSFRASVSYGYTF. In DNA, the CDR3 is TGTGCCAGCAGCTTCCGGGCCTCTGTTTCATATGGCTACACCTTC. V gene TRBV7-9 combines with J gene TRBJ1-2; D is undetermined. The CDR3 is made up of 15 amino acids. Trimming took off 3 bases at V and 5 bases at J, with 16 bases between the two ends. Germline V gene lookup returns CDR1 SEHNR and CDR2 FQNEAQ (reference sequence).

The rearrangement links TRBV5-4 to TRBJ1-1; no firm D call. Per germline, CDR1 SGHNT and CDR2 YYREEE (reference sequence). V lost 0 bases to trimming and J lost 8 bases, with 8 bases between them. This CDR3 region has 12 residues. CDR3 residues: CASSLDGREAFF. The CDR3 coding sequence is TGTGCCAGCAGCTTGGACGGAAGGGAAGCTTTCTTT. Full variable domain (rest looked up from reference TRBV5-4 and TRBJ1-1): ETGVTQSPTHLIKTRGQQVTLRCSSQSGHNTVSWYQQALGQGPQFIFQYYREEENGRGNFPPRFSGLQFPNYSSELNVNALELDDSALYLCASSLDGREAFFGQGTRLTVV.

The V call is TRBV11-3, the J call TRBJ2-3; 9 bases are a match to TRBD1. CDR1 is SGHNT and CDR2 is YENEEA in the germline V gene. The CDR3 is 16 amino acids. V lost 6 bases to trimming and J lost 5 bases; unmatched junction nucleotides: 12. DNA for the CDR3: TGTGCCAGCAGTACCACCGACAGGGGGGGTGGAGATACGCAGTATTTT. Its protein product is CASSTTDRGGGDTQYF. The entire variable domain, with the rest obtained from reference TRBV11-3 and TRBJ2-3, is as follows: EAGVVQSPRYKIIEKKQPVAFWCNPISGHNTLYWYLQNLGQGPELLIRYENEEAVDDSQLPKDRFSAERLKGVDSTLKIQPAELGDSAVYLCASSTTDRGGGDTQYFGPGTRLTVL.

This clone was observed once. This chain joins TRBV5-1 and TRBJ2-2; 8 bases line up with TRBD1. The V segment lost 4 bases and the J segment 6 bases; nucleotides outside the gene matches: 8. Germline CDR1 is SGHRS and CDR2 is YFSETQ. This CDR3 is 15 amino acids long. The CDR3 DNA sequence: TGCGCCAGCAGCCTCTGGACAGGGATGGCCGGGGAGCTGTTTTTT. Encoded protein: CASSLWTGMAGELFF.

V usage is TRBV3-1 (or the pseudogene TRBV3-2) and J usage is TRBJ2-1; 9 nucleotides align to TRBD1. V was pared by 6 bases and J by 0 bases, with 12 bases of the junction left unmatched. The CDR3 contains 18 residues. CDR1 and CDR2 from the germline V gene are LGHDT and YNNKEL (reference sequence). The CDR3 region has the DNA TGTGCCAGCAGACATAACAGGGGGCCGGCAAGCTCCTACAATGAGCAGTTCTTC. Encoded protein: CASRHNRGPASSYNEQFF.